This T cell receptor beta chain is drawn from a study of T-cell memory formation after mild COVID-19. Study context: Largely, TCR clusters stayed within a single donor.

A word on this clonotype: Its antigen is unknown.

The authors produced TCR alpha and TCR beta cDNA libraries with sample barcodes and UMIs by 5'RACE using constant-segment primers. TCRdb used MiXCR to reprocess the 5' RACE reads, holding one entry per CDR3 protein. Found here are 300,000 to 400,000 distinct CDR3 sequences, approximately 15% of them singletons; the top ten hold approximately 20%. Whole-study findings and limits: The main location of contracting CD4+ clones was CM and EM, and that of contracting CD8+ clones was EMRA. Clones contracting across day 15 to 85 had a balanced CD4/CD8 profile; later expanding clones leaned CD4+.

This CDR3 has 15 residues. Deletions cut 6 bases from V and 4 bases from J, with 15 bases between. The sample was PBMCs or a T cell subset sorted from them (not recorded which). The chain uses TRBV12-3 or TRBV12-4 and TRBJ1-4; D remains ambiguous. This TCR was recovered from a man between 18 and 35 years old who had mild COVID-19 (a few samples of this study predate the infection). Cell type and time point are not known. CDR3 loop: CASRSSLALNEKLFF. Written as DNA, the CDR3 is TGTGCCAGCAGGTCAAGCCTAGCGCTTAATGAAAAACTGTTTTTT.